Listed below are T cell receptor beta chains from one sample, sequenced in a study of beta chain features in type 1 diabetes. Assay used: immunoSEQ multiplex PCR; TCRdb lists only in-frame clones, some missing. The data hold hundreds of thousands of clones, with 9.5% to 12% observed a single time. Sequencing was carried out using naive CD4+ T cells from blood. The receptor set was obtained from a young woman in good health. The CDR3 runs from the conserved cysteine through the conserved F or W. The order of the fields is CDR3 length, V gene, J gene, CDR3 protein.

cdr3_length: 15; v_call: TRBV7-2; j_call: TRBJ2-1; cdr3_aa: CASTVRPGGYNEQFF
cdr3_length: 15; v_call: TRBV5-1; j_call: TRBJ2-1; cdr3_aa: CASSPRGSGYDEQFF
cdr3_length: 14; v_call: TRBV30; j_call: TRBJ1-5; cdr3_aa: CAWSTVLSNQPQHF
cdr3_length: 15; v_call: TRBV4-2; j_call: TRBJ2-1; cdr3_aa: CASRLGLGVINEQFF
cdr3_length: 13; v_call: TRBV11-2; j_call: TRBJ2-7; cdr3_aa: CASSLDRRQEQYF
cdr3_length: 13; v_call: TRBV5-1; j_call: TRBJ1-6; cdr3_aa: CASSRTGNSPLHF
cdr3_length: 14; v_call: TRBV5-4; j_call: TRBJ2-5; cdr3_aa: CASSLGRSRETQYF
cdr3_length: 12; v_call: TRBV30; j_call: TRBJ1-1; cdr3_aa: CAFGRGVLEAFF
cdr3_length: 15; v_call: TRBV4-1; j_call: TRBJ2-3; cdr3_aa: CASSPIGGALDTQYF
cdr3_length: 12; v_call: TRBV7-2; j_call: TRBJ2-4; cdr3_aa: CASSLWTHIQYF
cdr3_length: 15; v_call: TRBV7-9; j_call: TRBJ2-7; cdr3_aa: CASSHGTSGRNEQYF
cdr3_length: 17; v_call: TRBV9; j_call: TRBJ2-1; cdr3_aa: CASSGGVDFTSYNEQFF
cdr3_length: 16; v_call: TRBV27; j_call: TRBJ2-6; cdr3_aa: CASSRAGSAGANVLTF
cdr3_length: 17; v_call: TRBV6-1; j_call: TRBJ2-1; cdr3_aa: CASSVTGTGGSYNEQFF
cdr3_length: 18; v_call: TRBV5-1; j_call: TRBJ2-2; cdr3_aa: CASSLRVGVWGYTGELFF
cdr3_length: 14; v_call: TRBV5-6; j_call: TRBJ2-1; cdr3_aa: CASSSAQGFNEQFF
cdr3_length: 14; v_call: TRBV28; j_call: TRBJ2-3; cdr3_aa: CASSLNFRTDTQYF
cdr3_length: 14; v_call: TRBV6-5; j_call: TRBJ1-1; cdr3_aa: CASSLGRPNTEAFF
cdr3_length: 12; v_call: TRBV30; j_call: TRBJ2-7; cdr3_aa: CAWSVDLYEQYF
cdr3_length: 17; v_call: TRBV6-1; j_call: TRBJ1-4; cdr3_aa: CASSGALTGPFNEKLFF
cdr3_length: 18; v_call: TRBV7-6; j_call: TRBJ2-5; cdr3_aa: CASSLVPTSGSLQETQYF
cdr3_length: 15; v_call: TRBV7-3; j_call: TRBJ2-5; cdr3_aa: CASSANRGHRETQYF
cdr3_length: 17; v_call: TRBV15; j_call: TRBJ2-6; cdr3_aa: CATSRTGQAHGANVLTF
cdr3_length: 14; v_call: TRBV6-5; j_call: TRBJ1-5; cdr3_aa: CASSYSIRDQPQHF
cdr3_length: 14; v_call: TRBV4-3; j_call: TRBJ2-3; cdr3_aa: CASSRGGGTNTQYF
cdr3_length: 14; v_call: TRBV2; j_call: TRBJ2-3; cdr3_aa: CASSEILSTDTQYF
cdr3_length: 14; v_call: TRBV7-9; j_call: TRBJ1-2; cdr3_aa: CASSLAGTVDGYTF
cdr3_length: 13; v_call: TRBV7-2; j_call: TRBJ1-1; cdr3_aa: CASSADRNTEAFF